The clone carrying this TCR beta chain was found a few times. Per the original methods: Using reference gene primer amplification, nucleated cell counts were estimated. Data came from immunoSEQ multiplex PCR; TCRdb stores just in-frame clones and leaves some out. V and J calls and clone size follow that table, whereas D and trimming were derived from the DNA. This sample has 150,000 to 190,000 clones, with roughly nine tenths found just once. Trimming removed 5 bases from V and 2 bases from J; junction bases left unmatched: 13. This CDR3 is 19 amino acids long. CDR1 and CDR2 (germline): KGHDR, SFDVKD. This specimen comes from a study of blood T cell repertoires in COVID-19. For the study at large: The United States, Italy and Spain supplied acute and convalescent COVID-19 samples. Nucleic acid was either cDNA or gDNA, and it came from T cells, B-cell-depleted T cells, or PBMCs.

The source material was peripheral blood. This TCR was sampled from a woman between 40 and 50 years old with acute or convalescent COVID-19. The genes are TRBV24-1 and TRBJ1-5; TRBD1 agrees at 11 bases. The CDR3, as DNA: TGTGCCACCAGTGGGACCGGGACAGGGGGATTTAATGGCAATCAGCCCCAGCATTTT. Translating gives CATSGTGTGGFNGNQPQHF.